This T cell receptor (beta chain) emerged from a study of shared clonotypes between healthy human individuals. Genomic DNA of every subset was divided equally among multiple immunoSEQ plates. Libraries were prepared by immunoSEQ multiplex PCR; TCRdb keeps only in-frame clonotypes and omits some of them. Here the sample spans about 1.5 million clones, over 95% being singletons. This CDR3 region has 14 residues. V was trimmed by 4 bases and J by 1 base, leaving 11 bases between them. Germline CDR1 is SGDLS and CDR2 is YYNGEE. Study-level points and caveats: Larger estimated richness was generally seen in naive subsets than in memory subsets.

This clone was detected only once. The antigen is not known. The chain carries TRBV9 and TRBJ1-1; D might be TRBD1 (6 bases). Sequencing input: naive CD4+ T cells sorted from blood. The subset was: CD45RA+ positively selected. This sequence originates from a man in his thirties or forties in good health. As DNA, the CDR3 is TGTGCCAGCAGCCCCCTGGGGGCGAACACTGAAGCTTTCTTT. It encodes CASSPLGANTEAFF.